This T cell receptor (beta chain) was sequenced during a study of T-cell reconstitution after alpha-beta-depleted transplantation in children. Preparation of the TCRbeta library used unique molecular identifiers. One entry per CDR3 protein results from TCRdb running MiXCR on the PCR reads. This table has approximately 590,000 distinct CDR3 sequences, more than 9% appearing once. The CDR3 is 13 residues long. The V end was cut by 6 bases, the J end by 2 bases, with 11 bases between. In its sample, this clonotype was seen many times. This rearrangement joins TRBV12-3 or TRBV12-4 to TRBJ2-7; possibly TRBD1 or TRBD2 for D (5 bases each). This TCR came from a human donor who donated a stem cell graft to a child with acute myeloid leukemia. Sequenced here: PBMCs from the stem cell graft donor, sampled from the stem cell graft. This CDR3 reads CASRPGPTYEQYF. CDR3 sequence (DNA): TGTGCCAGCAGGCCGGGACCGACCTACGAGCAGTACTTC.